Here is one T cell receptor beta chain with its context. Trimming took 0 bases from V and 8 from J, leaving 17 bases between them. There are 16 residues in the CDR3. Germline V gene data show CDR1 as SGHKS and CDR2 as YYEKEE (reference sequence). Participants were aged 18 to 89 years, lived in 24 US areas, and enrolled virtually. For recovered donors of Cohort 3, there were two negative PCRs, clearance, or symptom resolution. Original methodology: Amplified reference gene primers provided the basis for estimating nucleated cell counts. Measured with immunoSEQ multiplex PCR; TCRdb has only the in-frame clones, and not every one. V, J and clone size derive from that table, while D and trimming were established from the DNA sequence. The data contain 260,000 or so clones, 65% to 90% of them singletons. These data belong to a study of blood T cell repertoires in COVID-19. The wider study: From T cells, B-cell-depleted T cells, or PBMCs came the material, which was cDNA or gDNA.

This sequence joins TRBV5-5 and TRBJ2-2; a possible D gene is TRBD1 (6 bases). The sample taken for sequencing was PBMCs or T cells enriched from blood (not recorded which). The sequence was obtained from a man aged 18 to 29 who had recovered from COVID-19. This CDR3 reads CASSLEGWTDVGELFF. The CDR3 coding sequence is TGTGCCAGCAGCTTGGAGGGTTGGACAGACGTTGGGGAGCTGTTTTTT.